The rows below give T cell receptor beta chains drawn from one sample of a study of blood T cell repertoires in COVID-19. The repertoire was sequenced with immunoSEQ multiplex PCR; TCRdb's copy has only in-frame clones and lacks some. The sample includes more than 140,000 clones, roughly 88% of them seen just once. Sequencing used peripheral blood. The receptors come from a woman aged 45 to 65 in a cohort sampled during active or convalescent COVID-19. CDR3s include the opening cysteine and the closing phenylalanine or tryptophan. Fields, in order: D gene, J gene, V gene, clone size, CDR3 protein, CDR3 DNA. The D gene is left open where the match is weak. The size of a clone is reported for some rows only, either as once, few or many, or as a class for expanded clones.

D: TRBD2
J: TRBJ2-5
V: TRBV11-2
size: NA
CDR3: CASSLGRSGVQETQYF
DNA: TGTGCCAGCAGCTTAGGAAGGAGCGGGGTTCAAGAGACCCAGTACTTC

D: TRBD2
J: TRBJ2-1
V: TRBV7-9
size: NA
CDR3: CASSRTSGGANEQFF
DNA: TGTGCCAGCAGCCGAACTAGCGGGGGGGCCAATGAGCAGTTCTTC

D: TRBD2
J: TRBJ2-1
V: TRBV7-6
size: NA
CDR3: CASSLHGGANEQFF
DNA: TGTGCCAGCAGCTTACACGGGGGGGCGAATGAGCAGTTCTTC

D: NA
J: TRBJ1-5
V: TRBV6-2/TRBV6-3
size: NA
CDR3: CASSFSGSQPQHF
DNA: TGTGCCAGCAGTTTTTCGGGTAGCCAGCCCCAGCATTTT

D: TRBD2
J: TRBJ2-5
V: TRBV12-5
size: NA
CDR3: CASGLGLAGGMETQYF
DNA: TGTGCTAGTGGTTTGGGGCTAGCGGGGGGTATGGAGACCCAGTACTTC

D: TRBD1
J: TRBJ2-7
V: TRBV11-2
size: few
CDR3: CASSLGTGGSYEQYF
DNA: TGTGCCAGCAGCCTCGGGACAGGGGGCTCCTACGAGCAGTACTTC

D: NA
J: TRBJ1-5
V: TRBV6-2/TRBV6-3
size: NA
CDR3: CASSSVHQPQHF
DNA: TGTGCCAGCAGTTCGGTCCATCAGCCCCAGCATTTT

D: TRBD1
J: TRBJ1-5
V: TRBV6-6
size: NA
CDR3: CASSFGQGLNQPQHF
DNA: TGTGCCAGCAGTTTTGGACAGGGCCTCAATCAGCCCCAGCATTTT

D: NA
J: TRBJ2-6
V: TRBV3-1/TRBV3-2
size: once
CDR3: CASSRGGTAYSGANVLTF
DNA: TGTGCCAGCAGCCGCGGCGGGACAGCGTACTCTGGGGCCAACGTCCTGACTTTC

D: NA
J: TRBJ1-5
V: TRBV2
size: NA
CDR3: CASSEPTGSALIYSNQPQHF
DNA: TGTGCCAGCAGTGAGCCAACCGGGTCAGCACTAATATATAGCAATCAGCCCCAGCATTTT

D: TRBD1
J: TRBJ1-3
V: TRBV18
size: NA
CDR3: CASSPLGQAGGNTIYF
DNA: TGTGCCAGCTCACCCCTAGGACAGGCCGGTGGAAACACCATATATTTT

D: NA
J: TRBJ2-1
V: TRBV11-2
size: NA
CDR3: CASSLPGWMDEQFF
DNA: TGTGCCAGCAGCTTACCAGGGTGGATGGATGAGCAGTTCTTC

D: NA
J: TRBJ1-1
V: TRBV16
size: NA
CDR3: CASSQGPNTEAFF
DNA: TGTGCCAGCAGCCAAGGGCCGAACACTGAAGCTTTCTTT

D: NA
J: TRBJ2-7
V: TRBV5-6
size: NA
CDR3: CASSSQGKAYEQYF
DNA: TGTGCCAGCAGCTCCCAGGGAAAGGCCTACGAGCAGTACTTC

D: TRBD2
J: TRBJ2-7
V: TRBV6-5
size: NA
CDR3: CASSYLRASGSYEQYF
DNA: TGTGCCAGCAGTTACTTGCGAGCTAGCGGATCATACGAGCAGTACTTC

D: NA
J: TRBJ1-4
V: TRBV21-1
size: NA
CDR3: CASSLIGTGGICVTNEKLFF
DNA: TGTGCCAGCAGCTTAATAGGGACAGGGGGGATTTGTGTAACTAATGAAAAACTGTTTTTT

D: TRBD1
J: TRBJ2-6
V: TRBV6-6
size: NA
CDR3: CASSYSTGSGANVLTF
DNA: TGTGCCAGCAGTTACTCGACAGGGTCTGGGGCCAACGTCCTGACTTTC

D: TRBD1
J: TRBJ1-1
V: TRBV6-5
size: NA
CDR3: CASSLQGNRNTEAFF
DNA: TGTGCCAGCAGCTTACAGGGGAATAGGAACACTGAAGCTTTCTTT

D: TRBD1
J: TRBJ1-6
V: TRBV30
size: once
CDR3: CAWRTGGSPLHF
DNA: TGTGCCTGGAGAACAGGGGGTTCACCCCTCCACTTT

D: TRBD1
J: TRBJ1-6
V: TRBV5-1
size: NA
CDR3: CASSRDSASSYNSPLHF
DNA: TGCGCCAGCAGCCGGGACAGTGCCAGCTCCTATAATTCACCCCTCCACTTT

D: TRBD1
J: TRBJ2-2
V: TRBV9
size: NA
CDR3: CASSNRGSAADTGELFF
DNA: TGTGCCAGCAGCAACAGGGGCAGCGCTGCGGACACCGGGGAGCTGTTTTTT

D: NA
J: TRBJ2-7
V: TRBV6-5
size: NA
CDR3: CASIRATSYEQYF
DNA: TGTGCCAGCATCAGGGCGACCTCCTACGAGCAGTACTTC